This TCR beta chain was sequenced during a study of cytomegalovirus exposure and HLA in healthy donors. Use of 60 Vbeta and 13 Jbeta primers characterized the PCR. Original data processing: The authors later counted roughly 79 million unique TCR beta chains, 9 million to 14 million of them shared. Only in-frame clones appear in the TCRdb table, and some are missing; sequencing was by immunoSEQ multiplex PCR. Clone size and V and J calls were adopted from that table, with D and trimming inferred from the DNA. The sample yields some 150,000 clones, over 70% seen once. Findings of the study overall: Among TCR beta chains, those listed as cytomegalovirus-associated numbered over 150. Previous analysis showed most TCR beta V segments were productive about 87% or about 30% of the time.

This CDR3 region has 13 residues. Trimming shortened V by 4 bases and J by 0 bases, and 3 bases separated the two germline ends. Germline V gene sequence: CDR1 MNHEY, CDR2 SMNVEV (reference sequence). This clone was detected once. No antigen is known for it. This sample also contains other DNA sequences that code for the same CDR3. Sequencing used PBMCs. This receptor was obtained from a man in his thirties or forties in good health and CMV-seronegative. This chain joins TRBV27 and TRBJ2-2; D is uncertain. The CDR3 DNA sequence: TGTGCCAGCAGTTCCACGAACACCGGGGAGCTGTTTTTT. Residues: CASSSTNTGELFF.